The sequence of this TCR beta chain was determined in a study of beta chain features in type 1 diabetes (dated by TCRdb to about 2018). With respect to the entire study: Mean age, gender distribution, total cell number and subset yield did not differ between patients and healthy donors. Whereas all 30 or so donors provided naive and central memory subsets, regulatory and stem cell-like memory subsets were isolated from just 8 patients and about eight healthy donors. A total of roughly 100,000,000 sorted cells were examined across all samples, and the number of cells per subset was strongly correlated with RNA yield. In the study, recently diagnosed type 1 diabetes patients and matched healthy donors were compared on the TCRB repertoires of their sorted circulating CD4+ T cell subsets. Study-level results and caveats: At VDJ recombination sites, patients with type 1 diabetes made fewer insertions and deleted more nucleotides, a pattern implying thymic rearrangement abnormalities. Naive, central memory and regulatory TCRB repertoires appeared more similar among patients than among healthy donors. Because cDNA was sequenced instead of genomic DNA, activated cells with high expression could be over-represented, although the groups did not differ in activation or CD3 levels. Type 1 diabetes patients showed a moderate but significant shortening of TCRB CDR3 length in all four CD4+ subsets. Shorter templates might be favored by PCR, yet because patient and control samples were amplified and corrected together, any such skew would affect both groups equally. Only small numbers of individuals were included in the HLA sub-analyses, which left unresolved whether HLA type had any influence on TCRB rearrangement.

The entire amount of isolated RNA was reverse transcribed using the High Capacity cDNA Reverse Transcription Kit, so the sequenced TCRB transcripts were expressed ones. Deep immunoSEQ sequencing was performed on naive, central memory and regulatory T cell samples, with an average of approximately 3.9 million total reads per sample. After sorted cells were lysed in RLT buffer, RNA was extracted with DNase-treated RNeasy Micro or Mini kits, with the choice depending on cell number. Each cell subset was processed on its own to prevent cross-contamination, while patient and healthy donor samples were processed together. Using the immunoSEQ multiplex PCR, TCRB sequences were amplified from cDNA into 87-bp fragments spanning the CDR3 region. Sequencing of the amplicons was done on the Illumina HiSeq platform. On the authors' methods: Synthetic template baselines were used to correct PCR bias computationally, reads within Hamming distance 2 were collapsed, and singletons that could not be merged were discarded. Reads were aligned to IMGT to assign V, D and J genes, CDR3 length, and insertions or deletions at six rearrangement sites. Within each subset, clonotype counts were normalized to sorted cell number, and only after that were true diversity and Gini coefficients computed with the tcR R package. The overlap coefficient, calculated on TCRB nucleotide sequences, was used to quantify repertoire sharing. The immuneACCESS repertoire file appears here via TCRdb, limited to in-frame rearrangements. These files lack a portion of the clones; in checked studies, under half of the deficit traces to unresolved V genes, and the cause of the others is not known. V and J calls and clone size are those listed in that table; D and trimming were worked out from the DNA. In this sample the table shows about 290,000 clones, 7.5% to 9.5% of which occur a single time. The ten largest clonotypes hold about 0.93% of the sample.

A remark on this clone: The antigen this receptor binds is unknown. Per-nucleotide qualities are absent, and no much larger clonotype sits a single base away.

A single peripheral blood draw of around 100 mL on average was collected from each donor into heparinised tubes. A BD FACSAria II and a panel including CD45RO, CCR7, CD25, CD127, CD95 and CD27 were used to sort naive, central memory, regulatory and stem cell-like memory CD4+ T cells. Every sorted population had a purity above 98%. Right away, PBMCs were isolated by Lymphoprep density gradient centrifugation and were stained directly, with no culture step. So that batch effects would be minimized, each experiment stained and sorted samples in pairs, pairing one healthy donor with one patient. The source is a young woman in good health. Sequencing was done on a sample of central memory CD4+ T cells from blood.

The CDR3 region has the sequence CAWTQHSNQPQHF. The nucleotide sequence reads as follows: TGTGCCTGGACTCAGCATAGCAATCAGCCCCAGCATTTT. Recombination linked TRBV30 to TRBJ1-5, with the D segment identity uncertain. According to the germline V gene (reference sequence), CDR1 reads GTSNPN and CDR2 reads SVGIG. The cysteine opens and the phenylalanine closes a CDR3 of 13 amino acids. Of all the DNA, just the CDR3 is kept, 39 bases in frame from base 1. V gives up 4 bases and J gives up 0 bases, and the segment between their germline ends measures 7 bases. Full variable domain (CDR3 extended with the reference TRBV30 and TRBJ1-5 proteins): SQTIHQWPATLVQPVGSPLSLECTVEGTSNPNLYWYRQAAGRGLQLLFYSVGIGQISSEVPQNLSASRPQDRQFILSSKKLLLSDSGFYLCAWTQHSNQPQHFGDGTRLSIL.